Below, 14 T cell receptor beta chains from the same sample are listed, as sequenced in a study of T cell repertoires in cytomegalovirus infection. TCRdb re-called the reads through MiXCR, storing one row per CDR3 protein. The table shows hundreds of thousands of distinct CDR3 sequences, with about 39% occurring only once. These receptors' antigens are unknown. The specimen was cultured PBMCs, collected from culture after CMV antigen stimulation. Every receptor here comes from a human donor in good health (CMV status not recorded). Some clones in this sample may be carry-over from other donors' samples.

This clonotype was seen more than once but under ten times. The V gene is TRBV7-2, the J gene TRBJ1-6; no clear D. Germline V gene lookup returns CDR1 SGHTA and CDR2 FQGNSA. V was clipped by 5 bases and J by 0 bases, with 11 bases between them. This CDR3 is 16 amino acids long. The CDR3 loop is CASSEADYSYNSPLHF. The CDR3 DNA reads as TGTGCCAGCAGCGAGGCGGATTACTCCTATAATTCACCCCTCCACTTT.

The J gene is TRBJ2-7, the V gene TRBV27; TRBD1 is a possible D gene (6 bases). Germline CDR1 is MNHEY and CDR2 is SMNVEV (reference sequence). Trimming took 6 bases from V and 2 from J, leaving 17 bases between them. CDR3 length: 15 amino acids. The CDR3 coding sequence is TGTGCCAGCAGGTTTAAGATCAGGGGACCCTACGAGCAGTACTTC. Its translation: CASRFKIRGPYEQYF.

V is TRBV11-2 and J is TRBJ2-3, with D perhaps matching TRBD2 (6 bases). Germline CDR1 reads SGHAT; CDR2 reads FQNNGV. V was trimmed by 3 bases and J by 7 bases, leaving 8 bases between them. This CDR3 has 12 amino acids. The CDR3 reads CASSLGGNTQYF. The DNA of the CDR3 is TGTGCCAGCAGCTTGGGGGGAAATACGCAGTATTTT.

V and J are TRBV5-1 and TRBJ2-3; D remains unclear. Trimming stripped 4 bases from V and 4 bases from J, with 13 bases between. The length of the CDR3 is 14 residues. In germline, CDR1 is SGHRS, CDR2 YFSETQ. This CDR3 is CASSESGRADTQYF. The CDR3 bases are TGCGCCAGCAGCGAGTCCGGACGAGCAGATACGCAGTATTTT.

This clonotype was picked up a small number of times. This chain uses TRBV7-2 with TRBJ2-1, with D uncertain. V was cut by 1 base and J by 6 bases, with 10 bases left in between. The germline V gene has CDR1 SGHTA and CDR2 FQGNSA. The CDR3 runs 14 residues. Here the CDR3 DNA reads TGTGCCAGCAGCTTAGAGGGTTTGATCAATGAGCAGTTCTTC. Its translation: CASSLEGLINEQFF. Full variable domain (rest looked up from reference TRBV7-2 and TRBJ2-1): GAGVSQSPSNKVTEKGKDVELRCDPISGHTALYWYRQSLGQGLEFLIYFQGNSAPDKSGLPSDRFSAERTGGSVSTLTIQRTQQEDSAVYLCASSLEGLINEQFFGPGTRLTVL.

The chain combines TRBV5-6 with TRBJ2-2; D gene unclear. The CDR3 is 13 residues long. Germline CDR1 SGHDT, CDR2 YYEEEE. Trimming removed 1 base at V and 5 bases at J, with 6 bases between. The CDR3 loop reads CASSLWRTGELFF. CDR3 DNA sequence: TGTGCCAGCAGCTTGTGGCGGACCGGGGAGCTGTTTTTT.

In DNA form, the CDR3 reads TGTGCCAGCAGCTTAACCGGGACAGGGAATGGCTACACCTTC. Amino acid sequence: CASSLTGTGNGYTF. The chain joins TRBV7-6 to TRBJ1-2; 9 nucleotides line up with TRBD1. CDR3 length: 14 amino acids. Germline loops: CDR1 SGHVS, CDR2 FNYEAQ. V dropped 2 bases and J dropped 6; count of bases not matched to a gene: 4. The full variable domain, with the rest looked up from reference TRBV7-6 and TRBJ1-2, is GAGVSQSPRYKVTKRGQDVALRCDPISGHVSLYWYRQALGQGPEFLTYFNYEAQQDKSGLPNDRFSAERPEGSISTLTIQRTEQRDSAMYRCASSLTGTGNGYTFGSGTRLTVV.

The genes are TRBV6-2 or TRBV6-3 and TRBJ2-2; D remains ambiguous. The V end lost 6 bases, the J end lost 7 bases, and 9 bases lay between the germline ends. In germline, CDR1 is MNHEY, CDR2 SVGEGT. This CDR3 contains 12 residues. CDR3 loop: CASRRWNGELFF. CDR3 sequence (DNA): TGTGCCAGCAGGAGGTGGAACGGGGAGCTGTTTTTT.

This clonotype was detected a few times. The CDR3 coding sequence is TGTGCCAGCTGGAAATATCGGACAGGTGCCCACGAGCAGTACTTC. Translation gives CASWKYRTGAHEQYF. V is TRBV6-2 or TRBV6-3 and J is TRBJ2-7; the match to TRBD1 covers 7 bases. J was trimmed by 5 bases and V by 8 bases; bases with no gene match: 15. CDR1 is MNHEY and CDR2 is SVGEGT in the germline V gene. The CDR3 length is 15 residues.

This chain connects TRBV5-4 to TRBJ1-2; D is ambiguous. V dropped 4 bases and J dropped 2 bases, with 12 bases sitting between them. The germline CDR1 and CDR2 sequences are SGHNT and YYREEE (reference sequence). The CDR3 is 14 amino acids. This CDR3 is CASSPARRNYGYTF. Here the CDR3 DNA reads TGTGCCAGCAGCCCGGCGAGGCGGAACTATGGCTACACCTTC.

This chain joins TRBV7-2 and TRBJ1-2; D gene unclear. Trimming pared 6 bases from V and 1 base from J, leaving 9 bases between. Germline values: CDR1 SGHTA, CDR2 FQGNSA. The CDR3 is 13 amino acids. CDR3 sequence reads: CASSREINYGYTF. The CDR3 DNA is TGTGCCAGCAGTAGGGAGATTAACTATGGCTACACCTTC.

V usage is TRBV14 and J usage is TRBJ1-6; tentative D call: TRBD1 (5 bases). The CDR3 consists of 14 residues. From germline, CDR1 is SGHDN and CDR2 FVKESK. Trimming shortened V by 2 bases and J by 7 bases, and 9 bases separated the two germline ends. Written as DNA, the CDR3 is TGTGCCAGCAGCCAACCCGACAGCAATTCACCCCTCCACTTT. Its protein product is CASSQPDSNSPLHF.

In regard to this clonotype: The junction and the germline gene differ at one end; a read error may be behind it. The chain is built from TRBV7-2 and TRBJ2-1; D might be TRBD2 (7 bases). Germline CDR1 reads SGHTA; CDR2 reads FQGNSA. This CDR3 region has 13 residues. CDR3 sequence reads: CAGSLARTGREFF. As DNA, the CDR3 is TGTGCCGGCAGCTTAGCGCGTACAGGGAGGGAGTTCTTC. The entire variable domain, with the rest obtained from reference TRBV7-2 and TRBJ2-1, is as follows: GAGVSQSPSNKVTEKGKDVELRCDPISGHTALYWYRQSLGQGLEFLIYFQGNSAPDKSGLPSDRFSAERTGGSVSTLTIQRTQQEDSAVYLCAGSLARTGREFFGPGTRLTVL.

CDR3 protein: CASSPVGGVSSYEQYF. The CDR3 DNA reads as TGTGCCAGCAGTCCCGTAGGGGGCGTAAGCTCCTACGAGCAGTACTTC. The chain joins TRBV7-4 to TRBJ2-7; 7 nucleotides agree with TRBD1. Germline CDR1 SGHVT, CDR2 SQSDAQ. The ends lost 6 bases at V and 0 bases at J; junction bases unmatched: 11. The CDR3 contains 16 residues.